What follows is one T cell receptor beta chain and its context. Its cognate antigen is unknown. J was trimmed by 6 bases and V by 0 bases; bases with no gene match: 4. The germline V gene has CDR1 SGHRS and CDR2 YFSETQ. The CDR3 is 14 residues long. This entry is derived from a study of beta chain features in type 1 diabetes. Study summary: All samples together contributed approximately 100 million sorted cells for examination. General study points: Across all four CD4+ subsets, people with type 1 diabetes showed modestly shorter TCRB CDR3s. The cDNA sequencing approach could over-represent high-TCR-expressing cells.

Reverse transcribing all isolated RNA meant expressed TCRB transcripts were sequenced. Profiling relied on immunoSEQ multiplex PCR, and the TCRdb table lists in-frame clones only, not all of them. Of 150,000 to 200,000 clones in the sample, around 8% were seen once. CD4+ naive, central memory, regulatory and stem cell-like memory cells were sorted via CD45RO/CCR7/CD25/CD127/CD95/CD27. The chain couples TRBV5-1 to TRBJ1-1; 8 bases match TRBD1. This receptor was identified in a middle-aged woman with type 1 diabetes. Sequencing was carried out using central memory CD4+ T cells from blood. The CDR3 DNA sequence: TGCGCCAGCAGCTTGGGACAGGGGACGGCTGAAGCTTTCTTT. Protein product: CASSLGQGTAEAFF.